This T cell receptor beta chain was profiled in a study of shared clonotypes between healthy human individuals. Study information: The donors, a couple of women and a few men, were aged 18 to 49. Study-wide results and limits: Naive subsets usually exceeded memory subsets in estimated richness.

Naive CD8 isolation took CD45RO-negative cells positively selected for CCR7 and excluded terminally differentiated effector memory CD45RA+ cells. A remark on this clone: Its matching antigen is unknown.

The repertoire was sequenced with immunoSEQ multiplex PCR; TCRdb's copy has only in-frame clones and lacks some. This sample has under 600,000 clones, with more than 95% found just once. This CDR3 region has 14 residues. Germline V gene sequence: CDR1 LGHNA, CDR2 YNFKEQ. V lost 0 bases, J lost 0 bases, and 6 bases lay in between. The receptor was isolated from a man under 40 in good health. V is TRBV4-2 and J is TRBJ2-7; the D is unclear. The sequencing sample was made of naive CD8+ T cells sorted from blood. Here the CDR3 reads CASSQEGSSYEQYF. The DNA for the CDR3 is TGTGCCAGCAGCCAAGAGGGCAGCTCCTACGAGCAGTACTTC.